The 22 T cell receptor beta chains given below trace back to one sample, sequenced in a study of cytomegalovirus exposure and HLA in healthy donors. With 60 Vbeta and 13 Jbeta primers, the PCR was carried out. Assay used: immunoSEQ multiplex PCR; TCRdb lists only in-frame clones, some missing. The sample holds around 97,000 clones; around three quarters are singletons and the top ten take about a tenth. The source material was PBMCs. The receptors derive from a woman younger than 30 in good health and CMV-seropositive.

This chain connects TRBV4-1 to TRBJ2-7; tentative D call: TRBD1 (6 bases). V lost 4 bases, J lost 4 bases, and 23 bases lay in between. Germline CDR1 reads MGHRA; CDR2 reads YSYEKL. The CDR3 has 17 residues. The CDR3 DNA follows: TGCGCCAGCAGCCTCCTCACAGGGACCTCGTCACCATACGAGCAGTACTTC. Protein: CASSLLTGTSSPYEQYF.

The rearrangement joins TRBV30 to TRBJ2-6; D is possibly TRBD1 (5 bases). Between the trimmed V and J ends, which lost 3 bases and 1 base, there was a span of 7 bases. In germline, CDR1 is GTSNPN, CDR2 SVGIG (reference sequence). CDR3 length: 14 amino acids. The CDR3 reads CAWSPGSGANVLTF. CDR3 coding DNA: TGTGCCTGGAGCCCAGGGTCTGGGGCCAACGTCCTGACTTTC.

This chain uses TRBV25-1 with TRBJ2-6; D remains ambiguous. The CDR3 contains 13 residues. The V and J ends lost 4 bases and 14 bases respectively, with 15 bases between them. The germline gives CDR1 MGHDK, CDR2 SYGVNS. CDR3: CASSAYLGVLLTF. The CDR3 DNA is TGTGCCAGCAGTGCCTACTTAGGAGTCCTCCTGACTTTC.

The V call is TRBV25-1, the J call TRBJ2-3; possibly TRBD1 for D (6 bases). Trimming took 4 bases from V and 4 from J, leaving 9 bases between them. CDR3 length: 13 amino acids. Germline V gene sequence: CDR1 MGHDK, CDR2 SYGVNS. CDR3 DNA sequence: TGTGCCAGCAGTGGGACAGCGGCAGATACGCAGTATTTT. Translated, it gives CASSGTAADTQYF.

The gene calls are TRBV2 and TRBJ2-3; the match to TRBD2 covers 9 bases. This CDR3 is 15 amino acids long. Germline CDR1 is SNHLY and CDR2 is FYNNEI. V lost 6 bases to trimming and J lost 9 bases; unmatched junction nucleotides: 13. The CDR3 bases are TGTGCCAGCAGGATCTTAACTCTAGCGGGGTACACGCAGTATTTT. Its translation is CASRILTLAGYTQYF.

The rearrangement links TRBV4-2 to TRBJ2-3, with D tentatively TRBD2 (7 bases). Germline CDR1 is LGHNA and CDR2 is YNFKEQ. The CDR3 contains 16 residues. With 1 base removed from V and 0 bases from J, the gap between germline ends came to 11 bases. For the CDR3, the DNA is TGTGCCAGCAGCCAAGCGGGGGGCCAAAGCACAGATACGCAGTATTTT. This encodes CASSQAGGQSTDTQYF.

The V and J genes are TRBV15 and TRBJ2-7, with a possible D match to TRBD1 (6 bases). Germline CDR1 LNHNV, CDR2 YYDKDF (reference sequence). This CDR3 has 12 amino acids. Between the trimmed V and J ends, which lost 4 bases and 4 bases, there was a span of 8 bases. The CDR3 is CATSKQGYEQYF. The CDR3 bases are TGTGCCACCAGCAAACAGGGTTACGAGCAGTACTTC.

V and J are TRBV5-1 and TRBJ2-1; a weak D match, TRBD2 (6 bases). V shed 7 bases and J shed 0 bases, with 14 bases lying between them. The germline V gene encodes CDR1 SGHRS and CDR2 YFSETQ. This CDR3 has 15 amino acids. CDR3 nucleotides: TGCGCCAGCGAAGGTAGCGGAAGCTCCTACAATGAGCAGTTCTTC. It codes for CASEGSGSSYNEQFF.

The chain recombines TRBV5-1 with TRBJ2-7; TRBD2 agrees at 7 bases. Trimming cost V 4 bases and J 6 bases; bases outside gene matches: 7. CDR1 and CDR2 from the germline V gene are SGHRS and YFSETQ. CDR3 size: 13 residues. The CDR3 spells CASSPWAGVEQYF. As DNA, the CDR3 is TGCGCCAGCAGCCCCTGGGCGGGGGTCGAGCAGTACTTC.

The chain links TRBV2 to TRBJ1-4; D is uncertain. Trimming shortened V by 7 bases and J by 8 bases, and 20 bases separated the two germline ends. The CDR3 contains 15 residues. Germline assignment: CDR1 SNHLY and CDR2 FYNNEI. The CDR3 DNA reads TGTGCCAGCACTGGGCCCAACAGTGATCAAGAAAAACTGTTTTTT. Encoded protein: CASTGPNSDQEKLFF.

The rearrangement joins TRBV2 to TRBJ2-4; TRBD2 matches 8 bases. The CDR3 runs to 16 residues. Germline V CDR1 and CDR2: SNHLY, FYNNEI. After removal of 4 bases from V and 3 bases from J, the junction contained 8 bases not matched to a gene. The CDR3 is CASSVGVAGIKNIQYF. CDR3 bases: TGTGCCAGCAGTGTCGGAGTAGCGGGGATCAAAAACATTCAGTACTTC.

V is TRBV5-8 and J is TRBJ2-5; D might be TRBD1 (6 bases). Germline lookup yields CDR1 SGHTS and CDR2 YDEGEE. The V and J ends lost 3 bases and 6 bases respectively, with 18 bases between them. This CDR3 is built from 15 residues. The CDR3 region is CASSSIGTPTKTQYF. The CDR3, as DNA: TGTGCCAGCAGCTCGATCGGGACACCGACGAAGACCCAGTACTTC.

The gene calls are TRBV11-2 and TRBJ2-7; D perhaps matches TRBD1 (6 bases). CDR3 length equals 15 residues. Germline V gives CDR1 SGHAT, CDR2 FQNNGV. Trimming pared 3 bases from V and 4 bases from J, leaving 16 bases between. The chain's CDR3 is CASSFAGERSYEQYF. The CDR3, as DNA: TGTGCCAGCAGCTTTGCAGGGGAAAGGAGTTACGAGCAGTACTTC.

This rearrangement joins TRBV6-5 to TRBJ2-1; D is possibly TRBD2 (6 bases). The CDR3 has 14 residues. CDR1 and CDR2 from the germline V gene are MNHEY and SVGAGI. V was pared by 4 bases and J by 4 bases, with 11 bases between. CDR3 protein: CASSSGLSYNEQFF. CDR3 bases: TGTGCCAGCAGTTCGGGACTCTCGTACAATGAGCAGTTCTTC.

V and J are TRBV7-8 and TRBJ1-6; D perhaps matches TRBD1 (5 bases). In germline, CDR1 is SGHVS, CDR2 FQNEAQ. Trimming shortened V by 0 bases and J by 5 bases, and 5 bases separated the two germline ends. This CDR3 is 14 amino acids long. In DNA form, the CDR3 reads TGTGCCAGCAGCTTAGCGGGGCATAATTCACCCCTCCACTTT. Protein: CASSLAGHNSPLHF.

The chain recombines TRBV2 with TRBJ1-4, with D perhaps TRBD1 (6 bases). This CDR3 has 11 residues. V shed 6 bases and J shed 11 bases, with 10 bases lying between them. Germline-derived CDR1 and CDR2 are SNHLY and FYNNEI. The CDR3 here is CASSADRKLFF. DNA for the CDR3: TGTGCCAGCAGCGCCGACAGGAAACTGTTTTTT.

A remark on this clone: The conserved phenylalanine or tryptophan normally closing the CDR3 is absent here, so this likely arose from a read error. The rearrangement joins TRBV7-9 to TRBJ1-2; D not certain. The V end lost 7 bases, the J end lost 1 base, and 10 bases lay between the germline ends. The CDR3 is made up of 13 amino acids. Germline assignment: CDR1 SEHNR and CDR2 FQNEAQ (reference sequence). For the CDR3, the DNA is TGTGCCAGCACCCCTCGGGGTAACTATGGCTACACCTCC. This translates into CASTPRGNYGYTS.

V and J are TRBV15 and TRBJ1-4, with 9 bases lining up with TRBD1. The germline gives CDR1 LNHNV, CDR2 YYDKDF (reference sequence). This CDR3 spans 15 amino acids. Losses at the gene ends were 3 bases for V and 7 bases for J; bases not matched to a gene: 6. DNA of the CDR3: TGTGCCACCAGCAGGCCGGGACAGGGAGGTGAAAAACTGTTTTTT. Protein sequence: CATSRPGQGGEKLFF.

This rearrangement joins TRBV6-5 to TRBJ2-6; D is undetermined. CDR1 MNHEY and CDR2 SVGAGI come from the germline V gene. The CDR3 is 14 amino acids. V lost 10 bases to trimming and J lost 0 bases, with 10 bases between them. The DNA of the CDR3 is TGTGCCACCAGGAGTTCCTCTGGGGCCAACGTCCTGACTTTC. Amino acid sequence: CATRSSSGANVLTF.

V usage is TRBV27 and J usage is TRBJ2-1; 9 nucleotides line up with TRBD2. This CDR3 has 17 amino acids. The V gene end was trimmed by 3 bases and the J gene end by 5 bases; junction bases not matched to a gene: 11. The germline V gene has CDR1 MNHEY and CDR2 SMNVEV (reference sequence). In nucleotides, the CDR3 is TGTGCCAGCAGTTTTGGGTGGGGTAGCGGGAGAAACAATGAGCAGTTCTTC. Translation: CASSFGWGSGRNNEQFF.

This clone was observed once. V is TRBV9 and J is TRBJ2-1; D may be TRBD2 (6 bases). The CDR3 is 15 residues long. Germline V gene sequence: CDR1 SGDLS, CDR2 YYNGEE. The germline V and J ends were trimmed by 0 bases and 7 bases, with 14 bases remaining between them. The chain's CDR3 is CASSVGPGVRNEQFF. The CDR3 DNA sequence: TGTGCCAGCAGCGTAGGACCGGGGGTACGGAATGAGCAGTTCTTC.

V and J are TRBV29-1 and TRBJ2-4, with 8 positions matching TRBD1. Germline values: CDR1 SQVTM, CDR2 ANQGSEA. The V gene end was trimmed by 4 bases and the J gene end by 1 base; junction bases not matched to a gene: 3. The CDR3 covers 14 residues. CDR3 protein: CSVAGGFAKNIQYF. Here the CDR3 DNA reads TGCAGCGTTGCAGGGGGCTTTGCCAAAAACATTCAGTACTTC.